The text below deals with one T cell receptor beta chain. Its specificity is not known. Sequenced by immunoSEQ multiplex PCR; TCRdb stores in-frame clones only, minus some. The sample lists 100,000 to 150,000 clones, 80% to 90% seen once, with approximately 3.3% in the top ten. The sample originates from a study of T cell responses to AZD1222 COVID-19 vaccine. Regarding the study as a whole: Donor demographics were predominantly white British with a female majority; clonal diversity may be underestimated. Spike-wide vaccine-associated CD4 TCRs dominated at 160-218 and 743-854.

This CDR3 comprises 15 residues. CDR1 is MNHEY, CDR2 SMNVEV, per germline (reference sequence). V was pared by 2 bases and J by 1 base, with 5 bases of the junction left unmatched. The chain carries TRBV27 and TRBJ2-7, with 7 bases fitting TRBD2. The receptor comes from an adult in good health. The sample here was peripheral blood, taken on day 0 of AZD1222 vaccination. The CDR3 bases are TGTGCCAGCAGTTTAGCCGGACTAGGGTCCTACGAGCAGTACTTC. Its translation is CASSLAGLGSYEQYF.